Listed below are T cell receptor beta chains from one sample, sequenced in a study of T cells after yellow fever vaccination. From the 5' RACE reads, TCRdb called clonotypes with MiXCR, one entry per CDR3 protein. The sample has just under 600,000 distinct CDR3 sequences; approximately 13% are singletons. Sequencing used PBMCs, obtained on the day of the yellow fever booster vaccination. These receptors all stem from a man aged 25-40 years who received the YFV17D yellow fever vaccine. Both conserved end residues are part of each CDR3. The order of the fields is J gene, D gene, clone size, V gene, CDR3 DNA, CDR3 protein. D genes are given only for firm matches. Size is omitted from some rows. Given values are once, few, many or a class for expanded clones.

j_call: TRBJ2-5; d_call: -; clone_size: -; v_call: TRBV7-7; cdr3_nt: TGTGCCAGCAGCTTAGCTTTGGGTATAGAGACCCAGTACTTC; cdr3_aa: CASSLALGIETQYF
j_call: TRBJ1-2; d_call: TRBD1; clone_size: few; v_call: TRBV5-6; cdr3_nt: TGTGCCAGCAGCGCCCCACACGCAGACAGGGTAAGCCGCTATGGCTACACCTTC; cdr3_aa: CASSAPHADRVSRYGYTF
j_call: TRBJ2-7; d_call: -; clone_size: few; v_call: TRBV12-3/TRBV12-4; cdr3_nt: TGTGCCAGCAGTTTAGTCCCCTTGAGGGAGCAGTACTTC; cdr3_aa: CASSLVPLREQYF
j_call: TRBJ2-1; d_call: -; clone_size: few; v_call: TRBV3-1; cdr3_nt: TGTGCCAGCAGCCAGGAAGACTTCCGAACCTACAATGAGCAGTTCTTC; cdr3_aa: CASSQEDFRTYNEQFF
j_call: TRBJ2-5; d_call: TRBD1; clone_size: many; v_call: TRBV27; cdr3_nt: TGTGCCAGCAGTTTAATACAGGGGGCCGAGACCCAGTACTTC; cdr3_aa: CASSLIQGAETQYF
j_call: TRBJ1-5; d_call: TRBD1; clone_size: few; v_call: TRBV11-2; cdr3_nt: TGTGCCAGCAGCGCAGGCAGGGGGACTCAGCCCCAGCATTTT; cdr3_aa: CASSAGRGTQPQHF
j_call: TRBJ2-7; d_call: TRBD2; clone_size: few; v_call: TRBV20-1; cdr3_nt: TGCAGTGCTAGTGTTGGACTAGGTCCCTACGAGCAGTACTTC; cdr3_aa: CSASVGLGPYEQYF
j_call: TRBJ2-1; d_call: -; clone_size: few; v_call: TRBV12-3/TRBV12-4; cdr3_nt: TGTGCCAGCAAGTTAGGCTCCTACAATGAGCAGTTCTTC; cdr3_aa: CASKLGSYNEQFF
j_call: TRBJ2-5; d_call: -; clone_size: -; v_call: TRBV29-1; cdr3_nt: TGCAGCGTAGCTCGGGCCGAAGAGACCCAGTACTTC; cdr3_aa: CSVARAEETQYF
j_call: TRBJ2-7; d_call: -; clone_size: -; v_call: TRBV20-1; cdr3_nt: TGCAGTGCTAAACCCCGGCTAGCCTTCTACGAGCAGTACTTC; cdr3_aa: CSAKPRLAFYEQYF
j_call: TRBJ2-7; d_call: TRBD2; clone_size: once; v_call: TRBV20-1; cdr3_nt: TGCAGTGCTAACCCTAGCGGGAGTTCATCCTACGAGCAGTACTTC; cdr3_aa: CSANPSGSSSYEQYF
j_call: TRBJ2-1; d_call: -; clone_size: -; v_call: TRBV5-1; cdr3_nt: TGCGCCAGCAGTCCCCCCCGGGGGCGCAATGAGCAGTTCTTC; cdr3_aa: CASSPPRGRNEQFF
j_call: TRBJ2-2; d_call: TRBD1; clone_size: -; v_call: TRBV11-2; cdr3_nt: TGTGCCACCCAGAGTTACAGGGGGGTCCCCGGGGAGCTGTTTTTT; cdr3_aa: CATQSYRGVPGELFF
j_call: TRBJ2-1; d_call: TRBD2; clone_size: -; v_call: TRBV5-1; cdr3_nt: TGCGCCAGCAGGACTAGCGGGTCTAACAATGAGCAGTTCTTC; cdr3_aa: CASRTSGSNNEQFF
j_call: TRBJ2-7; d_call: TRBD2; clone_size: -; v_call: TRBV7-2; cdr3_nt: TGTGCCAGCAGACAGGGACTAGCGGTTCTCTACGAGCAGTACTTC; cdr3_aa: CASRQGLAVLYEQYF
j_call: TRBJ2-1; d_call: TRBD2; clone_size: many; v_call: TRBV6-2/TRBV6-3; cdr3_nt: TGTGCCAGCAGTCTAATAGCGGGAGGCTCCTACAATGAGCAGTTCTTC; cdr3_aa: CASSLIAGGSYNEQFF
j_call: TRBJ2-3; d_call: -; clone_size: -; v_call: TRBV10-3; cdr3_nt: TGTGCCAGGTCGGAGGGTTACACAGATACGCAGTATTTT; cdr3_aa: CARSEGYTDTQYF
j_call: TRBJ2-2; d_call: -; clone_size: -; v_call: TRBV20-1; cdr3_nt: TGCAGTGCTAGAGATCCAAGGGCGGCCAACACCGGGGAGCTGTTTTTT; cdr3_aa: CSARDPRAANTGELFF